This T cell receptor (beta chain) was sequenced in a study of blood T cells in healthy people across ages. General study points: A greater number of naive CD4+ cells and higher diversity distinguished long-lived donors from aged donors.

There are a few counts of this clonotype. The antigen is undetermined. V lost 7 bases, J lost 0 bases, and 10 bases lay in between. The germline CDR1 and CDR2 sequences are ENHRY and SYGVKD. CDR3 length: 14 amino acids. A second PCR of roughly 6 to 12 cycles used a sample-barcoded 5' primer and a J-beta primer mix. MiXCR, run by TCRdb on the 5' RACE reads, gives a single entry per CDR3 protein. The table includes fewer than 1.5 million distinct CDR3 sequences, around 39% detected once. Collection of 9 to 10 milliliters of peripheral blood was performed for each donor. The sample comprised blood. The chain has TRBV10-3 and TRBJ2-4, with D uncertain. This sequence originates from a woman under 30 in good health. The CDR3 here is CAINKPRAKNIQYF. CDR3 in DNA: TGTGCCATCAATAAACCGAGAGCCAAAAACATTCAGTACTTC.